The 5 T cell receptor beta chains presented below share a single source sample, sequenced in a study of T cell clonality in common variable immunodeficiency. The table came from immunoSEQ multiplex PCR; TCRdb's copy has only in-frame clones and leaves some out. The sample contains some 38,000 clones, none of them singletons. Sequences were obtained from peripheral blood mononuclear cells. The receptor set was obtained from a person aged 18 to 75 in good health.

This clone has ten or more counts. CDR3 in amino acids: CSAKQGATEAFF. The covered CDR3 bases are TGCAGTGCGAAGCAGGGTGCCACTGAA. The chain couples TRBV20-1 to TRBJ1-1, with TRBD1 as a possible D gene (5 bases). The CDR3 end lies 3 residues beyond the end of the read and is filled in from the germline J gene. Trimming took off 6 bases at V and 4 bases at J, with 12 bases between the two ends. Germline CDR1 reads DFQATT; CDR2 reads SNEGSKA (reference sequence). The CDR3 consists of 12 residues.

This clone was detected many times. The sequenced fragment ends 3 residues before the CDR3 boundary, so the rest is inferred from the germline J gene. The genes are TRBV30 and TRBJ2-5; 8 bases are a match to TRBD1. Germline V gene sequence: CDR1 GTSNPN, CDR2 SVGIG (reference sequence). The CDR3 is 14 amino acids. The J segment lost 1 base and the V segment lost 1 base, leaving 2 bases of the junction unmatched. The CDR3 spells CAWSAGQGQETQYF. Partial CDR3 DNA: TGTGCCTGGAGTGCCGGACAGGGCCAAGAGACC.

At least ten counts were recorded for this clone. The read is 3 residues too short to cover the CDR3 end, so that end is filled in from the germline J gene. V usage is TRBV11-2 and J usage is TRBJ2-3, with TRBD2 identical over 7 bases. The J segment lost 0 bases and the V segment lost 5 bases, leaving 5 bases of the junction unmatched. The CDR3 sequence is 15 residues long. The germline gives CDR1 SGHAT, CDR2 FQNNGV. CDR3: CASSELAISTDTQYF. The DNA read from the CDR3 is TGTGCCAGCAGCGAACTAGCGATTAGCACAGATACG.

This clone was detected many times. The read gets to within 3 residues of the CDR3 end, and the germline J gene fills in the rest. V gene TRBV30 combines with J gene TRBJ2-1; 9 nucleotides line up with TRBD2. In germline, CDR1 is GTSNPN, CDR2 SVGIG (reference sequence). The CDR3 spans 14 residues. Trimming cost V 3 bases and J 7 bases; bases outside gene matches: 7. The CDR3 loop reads CAWSLGLAVNEQFF. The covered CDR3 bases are TGTGCCTGGAGCCTGGGACTAGCAGTTAATGAG.

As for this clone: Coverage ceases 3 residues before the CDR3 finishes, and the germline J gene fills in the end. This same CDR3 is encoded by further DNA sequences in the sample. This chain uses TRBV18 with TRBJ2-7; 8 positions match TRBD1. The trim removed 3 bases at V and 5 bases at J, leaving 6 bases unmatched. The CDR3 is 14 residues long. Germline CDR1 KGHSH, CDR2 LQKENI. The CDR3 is CASSPDVTGDEQYF. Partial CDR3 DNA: TGTGCCAGCTCACCGGATGTGACAGGGGACGAG.